The rows below give T cell receptor beta chains drawn from one sample of a study of blood T cell repertoires in COVID-19. Some clones are missing from TCRdb's copy, which holds only in-frame ones; the method was immunoSEQ multiplex PCR. The table lists 140,000 to 150,000 clones, around 89% of them singletons, with roughly 2.9% in the top ten. Sequencing input: peripheral blood. The receptor source for this set is a man aged 60 to 75 with active or convalescent COVID-19. CDR3s include the opening cysteine and the closing phenylalanine or tryptophan. The order of the fields is V gene, clone size, D gene, J gene, CDR3 protein, CDR3 DNA. The D gene is left open where the match is weak. A row's size may be missing; if present it is once, few, many or a size class.

V: TRBV5-5; size: -; D: -; J: TRBJ1-4; CDR3: CASSLGTWGELFF; DNA: TGTGCCAGCAGCTTGGGTACCTGGGGGGAACTGTTTTTT
V: TRBV19; size: -; D: TRBD1; J: TRBJ1-2; CDR3: CASSTDRMNYGYTF; DNA: TGTGCCAGTAGTACGGACAGGATGAACTATGGCTACACCTTC
V: TRBV7-8; size: few; D: TRBD2; J: TRBJ2-1; CDR3: CASGAGGYNEQFF; DNA: TGTGCCAGCGGAGCGGGGGGCTACAATGAGCAGTTCTTC
V: TRBV30; size: -; D: -; J: TRBJ1-5; CDR3: CAWSQANEASHF; DNA: TGTGCCTGGAGTCAAGCGAACGAGGCGTCGCATTTT
V: TRBV27; size: -; D: -; J: TRBJ1-1; CDR3: CASSLSGSSYPAFF; DNA: TGTGCCAGCAGTTTATCGGGCAGCAGTTACCCCGCTTTCTTT
V: TRBV9; size: -; D: -; J: TRBJ1-5; CDR3: CASSERGGQPQHF; DNA: TGTGCCAGCAGCGAGCGAGGGGGTCAGCCCCAGCATTTT
V: TRBV4-2; size: -; D: -; J: TRBJ2-6; CDR3: CAGNRDSGANVLTF; DNA: TGTGCCGGCAACAGGGACTCTGGGGCCAACGTCCTGACTTTC
V: TRBV4-1; size: -; D: -; J: TRBJ1-1; CDR3: CASSQEPVGVEAFF; DNA: TGCGCCAGCAGCCAAGAGCCCGTGGGCGTAGAAGCTTTCTTT
V: TRBV6-1; size: -; D: TRBD2; J: TRBJ2-1; CDR3: CASSVFSGLAVPNEQFF; DNA: TGTGCCAGCAGTGTTTTCTCGGGGCTAGCGGTCCCCAATGAGCAGTTCTTC
V: TRBV28; size: -; D: TRBD1; J: TRBJ1-5; CDR3: CASSSSGDRENQPQHF; DNA: TGTGCCAGCAGTTCCTCCGGGGACAGGGAAAATCAGCCCCAGCATTTT
V: TRBV6-1; size: -; D: -; J: TRBJ1-2; CDR3: CASSDRGTSNYGYTF; DNA: TGTGCCAGCAGTGACAGGGGCACCTCTAACTATGGCTACACCTTC
V: TRBV29-1; size: -; D: -; J: TRBJ1-2; CDR3: CSCTEPNYGYTF; DNA: TGCAGTTGCACAGAACCTAACTATGGCTACACCTTC
V: TRBV20-1; size: -; D: -; J: TRBJ2-7; CDR3: CSARAMYEQYF; DNA: TGCAGTGCTAGAGCTATGTACGAGCAGTACTTC
V: TRBV19; size: -; D: TRBD2; J: TRBJ2-5; CDR3: CASSIRTSGWETQYF; DNA: TGTGCCAGTAGTATAAGAACTAGCGGGTGGGAGACCCAGTACTTC
V: TRBV28; size: -; D: -; J: TRBJ1-5; CDR3: CASSFRGSSDQPQHF; DNA: TGTGCCAGCAGTTTCAGGGGCAGCTCGGATCAGCCCCAGCATTTT
V: TRBV2; size: -; D: -; J: TRBJ1-1; CDR3: CASSFSALQVSEAFF; DNA: TGTGCCAGCAGTTTTTCGGCATTACAGGTCTCTGAAGCTTTCTTT
V: TRBV24-1; size: -; D: -; J: TRBJ2-5; CDR3: CATSVSQGGETQYF; DNA: TGTGCCACCAGTGTTTCACAGGGCGGGGAGACCCAGTACTTC
V: TRBV2; size: -; D: -; J: TRBJ2-7; CDR3: CASGAGQGYEQYF; DNA: TGTGCCAGCGGGGCGGGGCAGGGATACGAGCAGTACTTC
V: TRBV29-1; size: -; D: -; J: TRBJ2-1; CDR3: CSVSRLTPEFRNEQFF; DNA: TGCAGTGTGTCGAGGCTAACGCCTGAATTTAGGAATGAGCAGTTCTTC
V: TRBV15; size: -; D: TRBD2; J: TRBJ2-7; CDR3: CATSREQMSVAGISYEQYF; DNA: TGTGCCACCAGCAGAGAACAAATGTCTGTAGCGGGAATCTCCTACGAGCAGTACTTC
V: TRBV7-6; size: -; D: TRBD1; J: TRBJ1-3; CDR3: CASSQGQEVGNTIYF; DNA: TGTGCCAGCAGCCAGGGACAGGAGGTTGGAAACACCATATATTTT
V: TRBV27; size: -; D: TRBD2; J: TRBJ2-7; CDR3: CASSLSWTSGLSEQYF; DNA: TGTGCCAGCAGTTTATCGTGGACTAGCGGGTTAAGTGAGCAGTACTTC
V: TRBV21-1; size: -; D: -; J: TRBJ1-5; CDR3: CASSTGGTSNQPQHF; DNA: TGTGCCAGCAGCACGGGGGGCACTAGCAATCAGCCCCAGCATTTT
V: TRBV7-2; size: -; D: -; J: TRBJ1-6; CDR3: CASSFSPGASPLHF; DNA: TGTGCCAGCAGCTTTTCCCCAGGGGCCTCACCCCTCCACTTT
V: TRBV7-2; size: once; D: TRBD1; J: TRBJ2-1; CDR3: CASSSGGGRNEQFF; DNA: TGTGCCAGCAGCTCAGGGGGCGGCAGGAATGAGCAGTTCTTC
V: TRBV6-5; size: -; D: -; J: TRBJ2-1; CDR3: CASSGISEQFF; DNA: TGTGCCAGCAGCGGTATTTCTGAGCAGTTCTTC
V: TRBV7-3; size: -; D: -; J: TRBJ1-1; CDR3: CASSLLGGGRLTEAFF; DNA: TGTGCCAGCAGCTTATTAGGAGGAGGTCGCCTCACTGAAGCTTTCTTT
V: TRBV5-1; size: -; D: -; J: TRBJ1-3; CDR3: CASSPGWSGNTIYF; DNA: TGCGCCAGCAGCCCGGGATGGTCTGGAAACACCATATATTTT
V: TRBV5-8; size: -; D: TRBD1; J: TRBJ1-5; CDR3: CASSTDRVGHQPQHF; DNA: TGTGCCAGCAGCACGGACAGGGTGGGACATCAGCCCCAGCATTTT
V: TRBV10-3; size: -; D: TRBD1; J: TRBJ2-5; CDR3: CATRLRTGDQETQYF; DNA: TGTGCCACCCGCCTGAGGACAGGTGATCAAGAGACCCAGTACTTC
V: TRBV5-1; size: -; D: -; J: TRBJ2-1; CDR3: CASSPSSRYNEQFF; DNA: TGCGCCAGCAGCCCCTCCTCCCGTTACAATGAGCAGTTCTTC
V: TRBV18; size: once; D: -; J: TRBJ1-4; CDR3: CASSQDRGGEKLFF; DNA: TGTGCCAGCTCCCAAGATCGGGGTGGTGAAAAACTGTTTTTT
V: TRBV7-9; size: -; D: -; J: TRBJ2-2; CDR3: CASSPSGGPGELFF; DNA: TGTGCCAGCAGCCCCTCCGGGGGGCCCGGGGAGCTGTTTTTT
V: TRBV28; size: -; D: -; J: TRBJ1-5; CDR3: CASSLGAGLKGNQPQHF; DNA: TGTGCCAGCAGTTTAGGGGCTGGGCTGAAGGGCAATCAGCCCCAGCATTTT
V: TRBV7-3; size: -; D: TRBD2; J: TRBJ2-3; CDR3: CASSFGPGGADTQYF; DNA: TGTGCCAGCAGCTTTGGCCCGGGGGGGGCAGATACGCAGTATTTT
V: TRBV6-4; size: -; D: -; J: TRBJ1-2; CDR3: CASSDSWTSLTF; DNA: TGTGCCAGCAGTGACTCGTGGACTTCCCTCACCTTC
V: TRBV5-1; size: -; D: -; J: TRBJ2-3; CDR3: CASSESVTGTDTQYF; DNA: TGCGCCAGCAGCGAGAGCGTTACTGGCACAGATACGCAGTATTTT
V: TRBV19; size: -; D: -; J: TRBJ2-5; CDR3: CASSTGRVQETQYF; DNA: TGTGCCAGTTCTACAGGGAGGGTTCAAGAGACCCAGTACTTC
V: TRBV5-1; size: once; D: -; J: TRBJ2-7; CDR3: CASSPLEGSYEQYF; DNA: TGCGCCAGCAGCCCTCTCGAGGGCTCCTACGAGCAGTACTTC
V: TRBV6-2/TRBV6-3; size: -; D: -; J: TRBJ2-1; CDR3: CASSYSPPGAEQFF; DNA: TGTGCCAGCAGTTACTCCCCCCCAGGGGCCGAGCAGTTCTTC
V: TRBV4-3; size: -; D: -; J: TRBJ2-7; CDR3: CASSQDYLSYEQYF; DNA: TGCGCCAGCAGCCAAGATTATCTCTCCTACGAGCAGTACTTC